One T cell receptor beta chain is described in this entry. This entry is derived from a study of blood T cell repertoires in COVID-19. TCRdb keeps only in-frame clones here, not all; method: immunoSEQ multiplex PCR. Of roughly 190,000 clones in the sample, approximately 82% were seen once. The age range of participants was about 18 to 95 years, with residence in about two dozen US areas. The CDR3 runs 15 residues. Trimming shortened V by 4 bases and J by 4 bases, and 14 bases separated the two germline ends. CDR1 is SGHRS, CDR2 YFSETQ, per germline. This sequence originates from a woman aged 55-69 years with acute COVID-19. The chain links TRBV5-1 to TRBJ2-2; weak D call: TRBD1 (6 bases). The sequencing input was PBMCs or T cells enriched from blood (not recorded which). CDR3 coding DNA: TGCGCCAGCAGCGGTTCGGCAGGGGTCACCGGGGAGCTGTTTTTT. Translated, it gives CASSGSAGVTGELFF. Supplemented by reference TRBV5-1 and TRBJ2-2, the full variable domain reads KAGVTQTPRYLIKTRGQQVTLSCSPISGHRSVSWYQQTPGQGLQFLFEYFSETQRNKGNFPGRFSGRQFSNSRSEMNVSTLELGDSALYLCASSGSAGVTGELFFGEGSRLTVL.